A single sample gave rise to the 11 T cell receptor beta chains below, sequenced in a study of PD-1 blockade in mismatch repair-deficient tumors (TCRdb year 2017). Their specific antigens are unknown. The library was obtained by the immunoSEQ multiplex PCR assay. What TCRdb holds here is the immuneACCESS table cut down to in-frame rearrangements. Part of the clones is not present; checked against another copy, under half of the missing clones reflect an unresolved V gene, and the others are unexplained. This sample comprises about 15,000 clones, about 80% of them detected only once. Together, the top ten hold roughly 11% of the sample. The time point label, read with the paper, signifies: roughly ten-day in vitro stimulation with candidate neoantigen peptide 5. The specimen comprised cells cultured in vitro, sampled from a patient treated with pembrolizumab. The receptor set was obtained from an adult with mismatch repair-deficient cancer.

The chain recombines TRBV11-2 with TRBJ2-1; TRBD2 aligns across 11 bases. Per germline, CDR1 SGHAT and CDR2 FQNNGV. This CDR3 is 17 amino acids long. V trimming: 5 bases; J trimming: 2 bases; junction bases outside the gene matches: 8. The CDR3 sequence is CASSTISGRAAYNEQFF. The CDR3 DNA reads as TGTGCCAGCAGCACCATTAGCGGGAGGGCGGCCTACAATGAGCAGTTCTTC.

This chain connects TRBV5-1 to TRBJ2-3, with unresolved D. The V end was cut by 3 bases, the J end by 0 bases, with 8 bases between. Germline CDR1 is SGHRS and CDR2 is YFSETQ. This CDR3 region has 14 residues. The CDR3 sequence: CASSSITSTDTQYF. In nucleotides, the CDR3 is TGCGCCAGCAGCTCGATTACCAGCACAGATACGCAGTATTTT. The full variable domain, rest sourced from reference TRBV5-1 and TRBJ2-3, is KAGVTQTPRYLIKTRGQQVTLSCSPISGHRSVSWYQQTPGQGLQFLFEYFSETQRNKGNFPGRFSGRQFSNSRSEMNVSTLELGDSALYLCASSSITSTDTQYFGPGTRLTVL.

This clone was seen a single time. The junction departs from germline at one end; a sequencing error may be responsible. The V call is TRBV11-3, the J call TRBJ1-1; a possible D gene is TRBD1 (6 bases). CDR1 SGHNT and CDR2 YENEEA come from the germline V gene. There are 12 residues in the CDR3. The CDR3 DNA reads TGTGCAAGCAATCAGGGGACCACTGAAGCTTTCTTT. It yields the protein CASNQGTTEAFF.

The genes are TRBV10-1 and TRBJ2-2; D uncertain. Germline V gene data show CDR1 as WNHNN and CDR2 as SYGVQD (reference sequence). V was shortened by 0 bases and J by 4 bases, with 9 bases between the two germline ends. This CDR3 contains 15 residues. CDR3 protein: CASSESGQFTGELFF. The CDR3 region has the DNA TGCGCCAGCAGTGAGTCGGGTCAGTTCACCGGGGAGCTGTTTTTT.

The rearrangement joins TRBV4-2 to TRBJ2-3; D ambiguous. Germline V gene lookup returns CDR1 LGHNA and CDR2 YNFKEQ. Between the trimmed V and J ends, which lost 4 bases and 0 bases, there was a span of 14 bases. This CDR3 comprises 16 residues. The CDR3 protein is CASSPYGGTSTDTQYF. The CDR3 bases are TGTGCCAGCAGCCCGTACGGTGGTACAAGCACAGATACGCAGTATTTT.

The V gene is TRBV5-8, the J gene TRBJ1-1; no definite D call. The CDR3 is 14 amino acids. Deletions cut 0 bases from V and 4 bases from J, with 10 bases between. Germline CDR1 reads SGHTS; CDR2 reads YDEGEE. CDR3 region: CASSLGVSLTEAFF. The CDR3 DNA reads TGTGCCAGCAGCTTGGGGGTCTCTCTCACTGAAGCTTTCTTT.

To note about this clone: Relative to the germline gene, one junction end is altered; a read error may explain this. CDR3 sequence reads: CAGSTSGTGGYEQFF. For the CDR3, the DNA is TGTGCCGGCAGTACATCCGGGACAGGGGGCTATGAGCAGTTCTTC. The chain is built from TRBV27 and TRBJ2-1; 12 bases line up with TRBD1. The CDR3 runs to 15 residues. Germline V gene lookup returns CDR1 MNHEY and CDR2 SMNVEV (reference sequence).

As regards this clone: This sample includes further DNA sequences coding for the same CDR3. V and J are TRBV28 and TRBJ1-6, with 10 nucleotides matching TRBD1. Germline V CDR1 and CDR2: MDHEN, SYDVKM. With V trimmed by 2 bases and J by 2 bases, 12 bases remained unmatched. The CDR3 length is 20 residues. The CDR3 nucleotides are TGTGCCAGCAGTTTAGTGGGGGGACAGGGGTGGATCACCTATAATTCACCCCTCCACTTT. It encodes CASSLVGGQGWITYNSPLHF. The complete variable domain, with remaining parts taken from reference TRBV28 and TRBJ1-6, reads DVKVTQSSRYLVKRTGEKVFLECVQDMDHENMFWYRQDPGLGLRLIYFSYDVKMKEKGDIPEGYSVSREKKERFSLILESASTNQTSMYLCASSLVGGQGWITYNSPLHFGNGTRLTVT.

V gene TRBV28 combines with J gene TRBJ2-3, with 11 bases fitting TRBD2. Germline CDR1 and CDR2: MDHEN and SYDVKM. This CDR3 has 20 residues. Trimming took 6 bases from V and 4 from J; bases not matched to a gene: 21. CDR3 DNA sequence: TGTGCCAGCAGCTTTCTACGACTAGCGGGGCAGGGGGGGGGTGCAGATACGCAGTATTTT. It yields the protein CASSFLRLAGQGGGADTQYF. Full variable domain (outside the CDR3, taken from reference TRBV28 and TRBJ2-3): DVKVTQSSRYLVKRTGEKVFLECVQDMDHENMFWYRQDPGLGLRLIYFSYDVKMKEKGDIPEGYSVSREKKERFSLILESASTNQTSMYLCASSFLRLAGQGGGADTQYFGPGTRLTVL.

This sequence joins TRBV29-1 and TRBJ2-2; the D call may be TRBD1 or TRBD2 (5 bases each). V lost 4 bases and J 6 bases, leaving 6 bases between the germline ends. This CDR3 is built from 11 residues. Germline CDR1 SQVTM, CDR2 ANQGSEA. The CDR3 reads CSVGGAGELFF. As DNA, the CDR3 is TGCAGCGTTGGAGGGGCCGGGGAGCTGTTTTTT.

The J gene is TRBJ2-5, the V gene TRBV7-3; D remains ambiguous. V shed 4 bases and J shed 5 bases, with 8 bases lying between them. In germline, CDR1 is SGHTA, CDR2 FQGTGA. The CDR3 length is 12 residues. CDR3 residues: CASSSIGETQYF. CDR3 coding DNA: TGTGCCAGCAGCTCTATAGGGGAGACCCAGTACTTC. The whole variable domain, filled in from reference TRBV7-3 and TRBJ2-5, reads GAGVSQTPSNKVTEKGKYVELRCDPISGHTALYWYRQSLGQGPEFLIYFQGTGAADDSGLPNDRFFAVRPEGSVSTLKIQRTERGDSAVYLCASSSIGETQYFGPGTRLLVL.